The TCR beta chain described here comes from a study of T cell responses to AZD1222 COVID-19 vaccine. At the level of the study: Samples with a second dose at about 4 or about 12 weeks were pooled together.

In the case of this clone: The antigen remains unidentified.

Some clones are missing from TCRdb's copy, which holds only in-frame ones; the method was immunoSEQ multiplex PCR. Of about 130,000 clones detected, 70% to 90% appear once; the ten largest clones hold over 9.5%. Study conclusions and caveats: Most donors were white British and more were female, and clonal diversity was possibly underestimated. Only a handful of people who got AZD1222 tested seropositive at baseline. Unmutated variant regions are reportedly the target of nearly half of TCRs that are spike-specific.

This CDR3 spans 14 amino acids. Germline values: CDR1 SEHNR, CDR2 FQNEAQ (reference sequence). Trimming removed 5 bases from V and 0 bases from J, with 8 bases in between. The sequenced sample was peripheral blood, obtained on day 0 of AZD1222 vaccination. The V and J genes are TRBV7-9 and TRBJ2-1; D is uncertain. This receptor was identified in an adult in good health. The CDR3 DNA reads TGTGCCAGCAGCCGCGATGGCTCCTACAATGAGCAGTTCTTC. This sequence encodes CASSRDGSYNEQFF. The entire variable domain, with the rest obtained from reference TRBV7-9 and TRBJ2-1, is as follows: DTGVSQNPRHKITKRGQNVTFRCDPISEHNRLYWYRQTLGQGPEFLTYFQNEAQLEKSRLLSDRFSAERPKGSFSTLEIQRTEQGDSAMYLCASSRDGSYNEQFFGPGTRLTVL.